Listed below are T cell receptor beta chains from one sample, sequenced in a study of blood T cell repertoires in COVID-19. The data were produced by immunoSEQ multiplex PCR, yet TCRdb's version contains in-frame clones alone and is incomplete. The data contain approximately 66,000 clones, roughly 80% of them singletons. The sequenced material came from peripheral blood. Receptors originate from a man in his 60s with acute or convalescent COVID-19. Each CDR3 is given with its conserved first and last residue.

cdr3_aa v_call cdr3_length
CASRSPGQGAGNTIYF TRBV28 16
CASSQGQFQETQYF TRBV4-1 14
CASSFEAGREEQFF TRBV11-3 14
CASSPRQSYEQYF TRBV14 13
CASSPPGATYEQYF TRBV3-1/TRBV3-2 14
CASSEQAKNIQYF TRBV6-1 13
CASSLGRGGSDTQYF TRBV5-1 15
CASSLLFGGQDGQPQHF TRBV5-8 17
CASSLAGGTYGYTF TRBV5-1 14
CASSFQSTNEKLFF TRBV7-9 14
CASSDPTRSEQFF TRBV10-1 13
CASSRLVAGDTGELFF TRBV7-8 16
CASSDLRGDEAFF TRBV2 13